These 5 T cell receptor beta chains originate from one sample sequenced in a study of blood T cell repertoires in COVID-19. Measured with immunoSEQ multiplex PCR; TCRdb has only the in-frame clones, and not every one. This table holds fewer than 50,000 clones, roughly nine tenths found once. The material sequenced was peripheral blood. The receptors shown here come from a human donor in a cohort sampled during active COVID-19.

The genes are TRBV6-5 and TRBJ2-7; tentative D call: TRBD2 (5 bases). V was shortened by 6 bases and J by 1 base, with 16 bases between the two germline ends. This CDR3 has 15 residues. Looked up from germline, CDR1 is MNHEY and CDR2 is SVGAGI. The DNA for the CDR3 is TGTGCCAGCAGGGACCCGGGGAGTATATCCTACGAGCAGTACGTC. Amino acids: CASRDPGSISYEQYV.

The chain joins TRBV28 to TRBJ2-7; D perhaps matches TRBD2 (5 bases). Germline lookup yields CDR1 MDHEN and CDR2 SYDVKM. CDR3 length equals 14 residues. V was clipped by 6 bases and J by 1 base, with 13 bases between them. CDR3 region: CASRPSLGSYEQYF. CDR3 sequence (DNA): TGTGCCAGCAGACCCTCACTAGGATCCTACGAGCAGTACTTC.

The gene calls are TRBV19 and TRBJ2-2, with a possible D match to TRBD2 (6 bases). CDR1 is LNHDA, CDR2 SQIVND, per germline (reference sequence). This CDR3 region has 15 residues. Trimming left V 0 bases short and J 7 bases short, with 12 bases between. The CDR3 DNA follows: TGTGCCAGTAGTATAGACCTGGGAGGAAACGGGGAGCTGTTTTTT. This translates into CASSIDLGGNGELFF.

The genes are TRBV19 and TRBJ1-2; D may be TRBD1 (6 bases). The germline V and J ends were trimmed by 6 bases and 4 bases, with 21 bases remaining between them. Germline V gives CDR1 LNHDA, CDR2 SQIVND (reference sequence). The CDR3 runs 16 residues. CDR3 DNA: TGTGCCAGTAGATCCGCAAGAGGACAGCCAGTCTATGGCTACACCTTC. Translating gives CASRSARGQPVYGYTF.

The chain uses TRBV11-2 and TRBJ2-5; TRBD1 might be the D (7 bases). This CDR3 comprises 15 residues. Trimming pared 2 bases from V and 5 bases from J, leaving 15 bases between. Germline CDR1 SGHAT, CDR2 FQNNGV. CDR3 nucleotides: TGTGCCAGCAGCTTAAGACGGCAGGGGGGTGAGACCCAGTACTTC. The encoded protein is CASSLRRQGGETQYF.